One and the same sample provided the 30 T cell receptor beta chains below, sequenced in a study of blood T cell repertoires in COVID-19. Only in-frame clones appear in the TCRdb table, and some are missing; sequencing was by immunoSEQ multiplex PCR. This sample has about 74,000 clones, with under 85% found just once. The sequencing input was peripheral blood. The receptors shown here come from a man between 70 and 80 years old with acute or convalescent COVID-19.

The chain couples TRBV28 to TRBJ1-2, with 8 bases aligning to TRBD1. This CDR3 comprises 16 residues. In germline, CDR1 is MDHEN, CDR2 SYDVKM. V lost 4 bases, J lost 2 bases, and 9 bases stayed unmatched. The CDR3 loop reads CASSWGAGGVNYGYTF. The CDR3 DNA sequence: TGTGCCAGCAGTTGGGGAGCAGGGGGCGTAAACTATGGCTACACCTTC.

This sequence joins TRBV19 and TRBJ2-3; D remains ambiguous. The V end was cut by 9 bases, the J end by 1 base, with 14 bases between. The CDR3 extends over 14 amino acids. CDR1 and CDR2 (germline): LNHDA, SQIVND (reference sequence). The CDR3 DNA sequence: TGTGCCAGCGCGGATATGGTTCGCACAGATACGCAGTATTTT. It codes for CASADMVRTDTQYF.

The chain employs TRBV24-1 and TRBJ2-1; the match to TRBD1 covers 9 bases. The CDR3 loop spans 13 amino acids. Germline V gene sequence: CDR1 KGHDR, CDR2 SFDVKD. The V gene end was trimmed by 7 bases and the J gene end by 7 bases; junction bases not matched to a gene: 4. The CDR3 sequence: CATRGQGRNEQFF. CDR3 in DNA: TGTGCCACCAGGGGACAGGGTAGGAATGAGCAGTTCTTC.

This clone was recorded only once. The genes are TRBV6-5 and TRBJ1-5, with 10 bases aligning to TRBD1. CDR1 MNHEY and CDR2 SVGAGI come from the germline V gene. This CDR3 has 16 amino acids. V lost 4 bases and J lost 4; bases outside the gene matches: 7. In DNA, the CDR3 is TGTGCCAGCAGTTTCCGGACAGGGGGTTCTAATCAGCCCCAGCATTTT. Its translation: CASSFRTGGSNQPQHF.

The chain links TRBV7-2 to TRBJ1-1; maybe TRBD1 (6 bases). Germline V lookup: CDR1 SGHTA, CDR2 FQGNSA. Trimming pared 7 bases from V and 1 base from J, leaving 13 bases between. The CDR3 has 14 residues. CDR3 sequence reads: CASKGGSSNTEAFF. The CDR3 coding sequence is TGTGCCAGCAAGGGGGGGAGTTCGAACACTGAAGCTTTCTTT.

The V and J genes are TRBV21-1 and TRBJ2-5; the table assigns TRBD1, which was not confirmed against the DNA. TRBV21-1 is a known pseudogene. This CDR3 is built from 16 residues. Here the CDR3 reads CASSKWSRAGQETQYF. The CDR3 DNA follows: TGTGCCAGCAGCAAATGGAGTAGGGCAGGGCAAGAGACCCAGTACTTC.

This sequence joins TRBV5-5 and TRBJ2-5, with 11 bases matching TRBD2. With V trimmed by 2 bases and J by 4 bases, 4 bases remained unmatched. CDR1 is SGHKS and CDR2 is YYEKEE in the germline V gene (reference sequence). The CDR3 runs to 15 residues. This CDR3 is CASSFLAGGSETQYF. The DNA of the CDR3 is TGTGCCAGCAGCTTCCTAGCGGGAGGATCAGAGACCCAGTACTTC.

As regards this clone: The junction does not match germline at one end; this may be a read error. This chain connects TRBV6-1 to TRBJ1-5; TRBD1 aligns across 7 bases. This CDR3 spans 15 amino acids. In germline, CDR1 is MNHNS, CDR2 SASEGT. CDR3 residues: CASREGGTVHQPQHF. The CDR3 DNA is TGTGCCAGCAGAGAAGGGGGGACAGTCCATCAGCCCCAGCATTTT.

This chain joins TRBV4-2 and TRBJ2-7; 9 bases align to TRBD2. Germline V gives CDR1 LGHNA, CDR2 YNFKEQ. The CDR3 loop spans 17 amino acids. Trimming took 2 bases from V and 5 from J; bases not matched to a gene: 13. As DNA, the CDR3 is TGTGCCAGCAGCCAACATGCCGGGACTAGCATTGGGAACGAGCAGTACTTC. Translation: CASSQHAGTSIGNEQYF.

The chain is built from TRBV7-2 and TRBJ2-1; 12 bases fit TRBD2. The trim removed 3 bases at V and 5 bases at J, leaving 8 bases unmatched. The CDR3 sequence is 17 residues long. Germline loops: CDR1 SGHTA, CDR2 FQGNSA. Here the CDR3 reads CASSFQHLAGGDNEQFF. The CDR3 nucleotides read TGTGCCAGCAGCTTCCAACATCTAGCGGGAGGGGACAATGAGCAGTTCTTC.

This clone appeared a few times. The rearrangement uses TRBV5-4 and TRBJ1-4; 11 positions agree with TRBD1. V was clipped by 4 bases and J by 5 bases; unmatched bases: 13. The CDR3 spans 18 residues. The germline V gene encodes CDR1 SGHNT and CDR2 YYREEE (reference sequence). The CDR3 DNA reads TGTGCCAGCAGCCAAGCACTAAGCGGGACAGGGGGGAATGAAAAACTGTTTTTT. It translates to CASSQALSGTGGNEKLFF.

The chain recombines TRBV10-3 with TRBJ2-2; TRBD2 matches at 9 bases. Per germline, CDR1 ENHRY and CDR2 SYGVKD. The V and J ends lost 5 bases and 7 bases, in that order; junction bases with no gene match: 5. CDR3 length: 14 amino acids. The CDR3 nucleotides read TGTGCCATCAGTCCTAGCGGGACGAGCGGGGAGCTGTTTTTT. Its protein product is CAISPSGTSGELFF.

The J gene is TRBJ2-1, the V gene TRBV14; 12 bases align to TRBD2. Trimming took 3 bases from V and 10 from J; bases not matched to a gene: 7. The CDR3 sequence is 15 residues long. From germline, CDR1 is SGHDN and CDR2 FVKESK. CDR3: CASSQTSGSIGEQFF. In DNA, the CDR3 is TGTGCCAGCAGCCAGACTAGCGGGAGTATTGGCGAGCAGTTCTTC. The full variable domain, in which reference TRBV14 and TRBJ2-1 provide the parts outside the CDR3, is EAGVTQFPSHSVIEKGQTVTLRCDPISGHDNLYWYRRVMGKEIKFLLHFVKESKQDESGMPNNRFLAERTGGTYSTLKVQPAELEDSGVYFCASSQTSGSIGEQFFGPGTRLTVL.

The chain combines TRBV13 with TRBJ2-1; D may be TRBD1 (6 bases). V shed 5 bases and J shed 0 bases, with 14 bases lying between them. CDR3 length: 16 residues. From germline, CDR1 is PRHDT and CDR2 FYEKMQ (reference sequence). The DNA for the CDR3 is TGTGCCAGCAGCCCCTCGGAAGGGGGCTCCTACAATGAGCAGTTCTTC. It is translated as CASSPSEGGSYNEQFF. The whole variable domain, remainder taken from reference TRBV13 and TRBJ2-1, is AAGVIQSPRHLIKEKRETATLKCYPIPRHDTVYWYQQGPGQDPQFLISFYEKMQSDKGSIPDRFSAQQFSDYHSELNMSSLELGDSALYFCASSPSEGGSYNEQFFGPGTRLTVL.

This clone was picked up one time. CDR3 nucleotide sequence: TGTGCCAGCAGCTTCGGACTAGCGGGAGGCAATGAGCAGTTCTTC. Protein: CASSFGLAGGNEQFF. The chain uses TRBV7-3 and TRBJ2-1; 14 bases line up with TRBD2. Germline CDR1 is SGHTA and CDR2 is FQGTGA. The CDR3 is 15 amino acids. V was clipped by 3 bases and J by 6 bases; unmatched bases: 1.

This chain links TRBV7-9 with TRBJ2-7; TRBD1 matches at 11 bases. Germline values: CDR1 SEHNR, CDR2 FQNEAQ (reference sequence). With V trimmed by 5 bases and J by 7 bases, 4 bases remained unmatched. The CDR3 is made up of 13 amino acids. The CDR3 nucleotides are TGTGCCAGCAGCCCGGACAGGGGGCGGGAGCAGTACTTC. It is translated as CASSPDRGREQYF.

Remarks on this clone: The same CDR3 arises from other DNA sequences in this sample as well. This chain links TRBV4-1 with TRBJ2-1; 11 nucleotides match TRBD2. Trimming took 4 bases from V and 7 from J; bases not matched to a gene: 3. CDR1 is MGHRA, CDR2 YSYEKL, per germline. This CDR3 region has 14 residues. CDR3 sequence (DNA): TGCGCCAGCAGCCTCCGACTAGCGGGAAATGAGCAGTTCTTC. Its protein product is CASSLRLAGNEQFF.

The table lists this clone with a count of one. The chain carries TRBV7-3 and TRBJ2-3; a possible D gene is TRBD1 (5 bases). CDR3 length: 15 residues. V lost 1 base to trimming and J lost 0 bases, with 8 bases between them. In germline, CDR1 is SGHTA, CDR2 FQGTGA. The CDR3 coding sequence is TGTGCCAGCAGCTTAAGGGGCGTGAGCACAGATACGCAGTATTTT. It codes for CASSLRGVSTDTQYF.

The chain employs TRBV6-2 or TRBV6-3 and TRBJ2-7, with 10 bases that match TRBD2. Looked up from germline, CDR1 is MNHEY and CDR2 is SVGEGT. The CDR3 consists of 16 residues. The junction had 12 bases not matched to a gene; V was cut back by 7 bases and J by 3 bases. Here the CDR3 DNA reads TGTGCCAGCACCCCAGTGACTAGCGGGTTGGGCTACGAGCAGTACTTC. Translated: CASTPVTSGLGYEQYF.

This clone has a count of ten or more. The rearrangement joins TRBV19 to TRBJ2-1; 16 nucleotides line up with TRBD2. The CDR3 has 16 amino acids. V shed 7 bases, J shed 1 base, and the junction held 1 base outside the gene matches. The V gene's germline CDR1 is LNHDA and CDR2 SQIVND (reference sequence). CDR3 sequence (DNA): TGTGCCAGTATGGGACTAGCGGGAGGGTCCTACAATGAGCAGTTCTTC. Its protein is CASMGLAGGSYNEQFF.

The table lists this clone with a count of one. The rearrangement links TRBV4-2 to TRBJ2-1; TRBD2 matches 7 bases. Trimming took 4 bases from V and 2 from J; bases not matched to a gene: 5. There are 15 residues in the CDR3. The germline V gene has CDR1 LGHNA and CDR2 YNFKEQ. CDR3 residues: CASSPTSETYNEQFF. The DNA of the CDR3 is TGTGCCAGCAGCCCTACTAGCGAAACCTACAATGAGCAGTTCTTC.

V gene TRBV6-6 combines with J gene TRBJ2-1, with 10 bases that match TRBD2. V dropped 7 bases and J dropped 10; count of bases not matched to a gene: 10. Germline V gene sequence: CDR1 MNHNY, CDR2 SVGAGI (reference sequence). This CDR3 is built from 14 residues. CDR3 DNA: TGTGCCAGCAAGGCTCTAGCGGGAGCGGGCGAGCAGTTCTTC. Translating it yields CASKALAGAGEQFF.

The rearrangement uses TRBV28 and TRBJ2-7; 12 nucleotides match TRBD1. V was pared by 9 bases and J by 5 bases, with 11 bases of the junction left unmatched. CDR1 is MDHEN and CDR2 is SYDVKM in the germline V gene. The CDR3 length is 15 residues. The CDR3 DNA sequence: TGTGCCAGTCGAGAGGGAGGGACAGGGGGCGACGAGCAGTACTTC. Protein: CASREGGTGGDEQYF.

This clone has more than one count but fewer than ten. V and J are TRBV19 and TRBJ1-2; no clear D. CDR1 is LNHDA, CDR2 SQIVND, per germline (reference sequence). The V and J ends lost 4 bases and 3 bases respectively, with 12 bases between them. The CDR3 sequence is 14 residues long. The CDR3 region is CASSKVTEDYGYTF. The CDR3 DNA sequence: TGTGCCAGTAGTAAGGTGACGGAGGACTATGGCTACACCTTC.

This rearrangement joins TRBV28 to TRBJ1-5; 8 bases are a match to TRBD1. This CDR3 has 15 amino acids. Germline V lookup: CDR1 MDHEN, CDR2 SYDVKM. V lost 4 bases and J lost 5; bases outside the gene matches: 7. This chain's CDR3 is CASSSPSGGYQPQHF. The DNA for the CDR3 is TGTGCCAGCAGTTCCCCCTCAGGGGGCTATCAGCCCCAGCATTTT.

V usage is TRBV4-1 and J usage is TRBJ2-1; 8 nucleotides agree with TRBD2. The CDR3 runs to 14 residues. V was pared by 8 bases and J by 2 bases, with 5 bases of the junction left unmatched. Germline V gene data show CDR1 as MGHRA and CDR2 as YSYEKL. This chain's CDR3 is CASGSGGPYNEQFF. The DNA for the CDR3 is TGCGCCAGCGGTTCGGGGGGGCCCTACAATGAGCAGTTCTTC.

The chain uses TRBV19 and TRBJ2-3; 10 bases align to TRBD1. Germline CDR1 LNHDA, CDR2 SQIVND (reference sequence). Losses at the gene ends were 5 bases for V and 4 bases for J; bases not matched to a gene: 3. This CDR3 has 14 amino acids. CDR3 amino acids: CASSPGQGADTQYF. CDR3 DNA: TGTGCCAGTAGTCCTGGACAGGGGGCAGATACGCAGTATTTT.

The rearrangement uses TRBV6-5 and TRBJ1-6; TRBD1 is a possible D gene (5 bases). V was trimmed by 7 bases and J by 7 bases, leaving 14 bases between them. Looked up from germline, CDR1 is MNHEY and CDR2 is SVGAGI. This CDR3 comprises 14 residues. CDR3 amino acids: CASTERAGNSPLHF. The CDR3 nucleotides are TGTGCCAGCACCGAACGGGCAGGGAATTCACCCCTCCACTTT.

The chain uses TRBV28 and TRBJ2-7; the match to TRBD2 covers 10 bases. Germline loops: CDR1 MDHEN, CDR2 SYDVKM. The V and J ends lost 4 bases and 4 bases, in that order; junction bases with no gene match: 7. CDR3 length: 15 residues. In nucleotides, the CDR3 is TGTGCCAGCAGTTCTCCGGGACTAGCGTTTTACGAGCAGTACTTC. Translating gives CASSSPGLAFYEQYF.

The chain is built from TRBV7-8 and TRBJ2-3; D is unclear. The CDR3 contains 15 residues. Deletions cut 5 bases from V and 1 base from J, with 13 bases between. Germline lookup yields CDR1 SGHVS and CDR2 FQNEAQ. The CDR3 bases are TGTGCCAGCAGCCCAGATGCGGATCGCACAGATACGCAGTATTTT. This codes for CASSPDADRTDTQYF.